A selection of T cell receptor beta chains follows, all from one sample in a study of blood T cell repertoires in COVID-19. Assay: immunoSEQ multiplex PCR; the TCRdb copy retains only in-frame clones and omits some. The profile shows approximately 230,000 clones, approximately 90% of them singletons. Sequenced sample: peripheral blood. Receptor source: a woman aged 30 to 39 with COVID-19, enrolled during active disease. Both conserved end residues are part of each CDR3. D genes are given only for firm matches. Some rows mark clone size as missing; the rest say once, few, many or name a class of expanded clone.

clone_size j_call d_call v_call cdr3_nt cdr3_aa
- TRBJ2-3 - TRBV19 TGTGCCAGTACCACCGGAGTGTCGCGCGATACGCAGTATTTT CASTTGVSRDTQYF
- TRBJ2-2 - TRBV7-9 TGTGCCAGCAGCCCGAGACTCTCCACCGGGGAGCTGTTTTTT CASSPRLSTGELFF
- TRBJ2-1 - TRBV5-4 TGTGCCAGCAGCGAAGAGGCGGGGAGCTCCTACAATGAGCAGTTCTTC CASSEEAGSSYNEQFF
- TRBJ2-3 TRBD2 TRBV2 TGTGCCAGCATTGGGTGGCTAGCGGGAGGGTATCGCACAGATACGCAGTATTTT CASIGWLAGGYRTDTQYF
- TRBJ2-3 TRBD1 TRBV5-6 TGTGCCAGCGCACCGACAGGGGCTGTGGGTACGTGGCAGTATTTT CASAPTGAVGTWQYF
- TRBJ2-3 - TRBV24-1 TGTGCCACCAGTGACCCCCCTCGGGGAGATACGCAGTATTTT CATSDPPRGDTQYF
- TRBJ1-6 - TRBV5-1 TGCGCCAGCAGCTTGGATGGCAGGGAGGGATCACCCCTCCACTTT CASSLDGREGSPLHF
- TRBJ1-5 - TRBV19 TGTGCCAGTAGGATCCGGGACACTTTTAGCAATCAGCCCCAGCATTTT CASRIRDTFSNQPQHF
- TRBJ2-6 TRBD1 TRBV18 TGTGCCAGCTCCCTTAATACAGGGGACTCTGGGGCCAACGTCCTGACTTTC CASSLNTGDSGANVLTF
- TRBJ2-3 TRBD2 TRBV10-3 TGTGCCATCAGTGTAGGGCTAGCGGGGGGCCCGATCCGTGGAGATACGCAGTATTTT CAISVGLAGGPIRGDTQYF
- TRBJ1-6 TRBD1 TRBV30 TGTGCCTGGAGGGTAACAGGGGTGGGTTCACCCCTCCACTTT CAWRVTGVGSPLHF
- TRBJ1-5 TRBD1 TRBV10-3 TGTGCCATCAGTGACGGCGGGACAGGGATCAATCAGCCCCAGCATTTT CAISDGGTGINQPQHF
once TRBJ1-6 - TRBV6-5 TGTGCCAGTAGAGCAGGGGTAGGGGATTCACCCCTCCACTTT CASRAGVGDSPLHF
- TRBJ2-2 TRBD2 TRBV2 TGTGCCAGCAGGGGTGGGCGGGAGAGCCGTACCGGGGAGCTGTTTTTT CASRGGRESRTGELFF
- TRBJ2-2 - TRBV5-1 TGCGCCAGCAGCTTGTCTAGCGTCGATTCCGGGGAGCTGTTTTTT CASSLSSVDSGELFF
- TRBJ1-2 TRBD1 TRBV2 TGTGCCAGCAGAGCGCTGTCAGGGGGTGCCTATGGCTACACCTTC CASRALSGGAYGYTF
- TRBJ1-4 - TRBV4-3 TGCGCCAGCAGCCAAGATCGGGCAGGGAAGGGAGAAAAACTGTTTTTT CASSQDRAGKGEKLFF
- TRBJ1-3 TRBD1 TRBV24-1 TGTGCCACCAGTGATTTACACAGGGGTGGAAACACCATATATTTT CATSDLHRGGNTIYF
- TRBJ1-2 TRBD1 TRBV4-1 TGCGCCAGCAGCCAGGGGACAGGGATCGGCTGGGGCTACACCTTC CASSQGTGIGWGYTF
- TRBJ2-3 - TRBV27 TGTGCCAGCAGTTTATATGGCAGGGAAGCAGATACGCAGTATTTT CASSLYGREADTQYF
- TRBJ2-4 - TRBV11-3 TGTGCCAGCAGCCAAAATCAAAACATTCAGTACTTC CASSQNQNIQYF
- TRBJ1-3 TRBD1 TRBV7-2 TGTGCCAGCAGCTCCCCGGACAGGGTTTGGGCTGGAAACACCATATATTTT CASSSPDRVWAGNTIYF
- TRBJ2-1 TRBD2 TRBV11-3 TGTGCCAGCAGCGGACTAGCGGACTCCTACAATGAGCAGTTCTTC CASSGLADSYNEQFF
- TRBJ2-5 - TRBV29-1 TGCAGCGTTGAAGGGCGGGGAGACCTTCGGGGGCAAGAGACCCAGTACTTC CSVEGRGDLRGQETQYF
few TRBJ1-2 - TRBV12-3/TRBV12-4 TGTGCCAGCAGCCCCGCAGGGGACTATGGCTACACCTTC CASSPAGDYGYTF
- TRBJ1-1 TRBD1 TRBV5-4 TGTGCCAGCAGCTTAACCCTCGGACAGGGAAACACTGAAGCTTTCTTT CASSLTLGQGNTEAFF
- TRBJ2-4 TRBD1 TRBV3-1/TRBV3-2 TGTGCCAGCAGCCAGCTGGGACAGGGTAAAAACATTCAGTACTTC CASSQLGQGKNIQYF
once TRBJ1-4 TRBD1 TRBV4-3 TGCGCCAGCAGCCAAGGATTCGGACAGGGGGATGAAAAACTGTTTTTT CASSQGFGQGDEKLFF
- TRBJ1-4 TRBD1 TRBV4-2 TGTGCCAGCAGCCCACAGACCGGGACAGGGGGCGCGGGGGAAAAACTGTTTTTT CASSPQTGTGGAGEKLFF
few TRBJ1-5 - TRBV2 TGTGCCAGCAGTGTAGGCAGGACTGATCAGCCCCAGCATTTT CASSVGRTDQPQHF
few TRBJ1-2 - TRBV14 TGTGCCAGCAGCCAGACACCCTATGGCTACACCTTC CASSQTPYGYTF
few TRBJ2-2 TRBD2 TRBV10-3 TGTGCCATCAGTGACCGACTAGCCGCCACCGGGGAGCTGTTTTTT CAISDRLAATGELFF
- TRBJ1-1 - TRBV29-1 TGCAGCGTTCGAACCGGGTCTCCGGACACTGAAGCTTTCTTT CSVRTGSPDTEAFF
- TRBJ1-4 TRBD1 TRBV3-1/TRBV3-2 TGTGCCAGCAGCTATCGGGACAGGGTGAATGAAAAACTGTTTTTT CASSYRDRVNEKLFF
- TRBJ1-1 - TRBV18 TGTGCCAGCTCACTTGGCACAGCGAACACTGAAGCTTTCTTT CASSLGTANTEAFF
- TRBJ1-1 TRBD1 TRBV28 TGTGCCAGCAGCTCACCGGGACAGGGAAACACTGAAGCTTTCTTT CASSSPGQGNTEAFF
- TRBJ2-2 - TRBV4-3 TGCGCCAGCAGCCAAGGCGGTACGGCTTTGGGGAGGACCGGGGAGCTGTTTTTT CASSQGGTALGRTGELFF
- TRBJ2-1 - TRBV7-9 TGTGCCAGCAGCCCCCCGGCGGGCGGTGAGCAGTTCTTC CASSPPAGGEQFF
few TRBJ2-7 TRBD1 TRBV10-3 TGTGCCATCAGTGAGTCGGGACAGGGCTACGAGCAGTACTTC CAISESGQGYEQYF
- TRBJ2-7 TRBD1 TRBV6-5 TGTGCCAGCAGTTACCGGGACAGCACCTACGAGCAGTACTTC CASSYRDSTYEQYF
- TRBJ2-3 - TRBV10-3 TGTGCCATCAGTGGGCCCCCCGGGGTGGAAGGCACAGATACGCAGTATTTT CAISGPPGVEGTDTQYF
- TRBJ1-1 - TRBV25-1 TGTGCCAGCAGTCTGGGGACTAACACTGAAGCTTTCTTT CASSLGTNTEAFF
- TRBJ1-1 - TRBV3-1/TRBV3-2 TGTGCCAGCAGCCAAGGGGGACTTATGAACACTGAAGCTTTCTTT CASSQGGLMNTEAFF
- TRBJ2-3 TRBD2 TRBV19 TGTGCCAGTACTAAAGGGAGGGCCGGCACAGATACGCAGTATTTT CASTKGRAGTDTQYF
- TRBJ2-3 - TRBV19 TGTGCCAGTAGTGACCAGGGGCCAGATACGCAGTATTTT CASSDQGPDTQYF
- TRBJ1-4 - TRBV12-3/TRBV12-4 TGTGCCAGCAGTTTCAGAGGGAAACTGTTTTTT CASSFRGKLFF
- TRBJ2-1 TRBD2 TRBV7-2 TGTGCCAGCAGCTTAGCGCCGGGGGGGCGGAATGAGCAGTTCTTC CASSLAPGGRNEQFF
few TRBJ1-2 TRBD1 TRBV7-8 TGTGCCAGCAGCAGCCGACAGGGGATCTATGGCTACACCTTC CASSSRQGIYGYTF
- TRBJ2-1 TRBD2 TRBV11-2 TGTGCCAGCAGCTCCCTTGCGGGAGGGCCTGAAAATGAGCAGTTCTTC CASSSLAGGPENEQFF
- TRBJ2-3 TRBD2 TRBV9 TGTGCCAGCAGCGCCGGGACTACACCGTCCACAGATACGCAGTATTTT CASSAGTTPSTDTQYF
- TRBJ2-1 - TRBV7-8 TGTGCCAGCAGCTTACCCCGACAGGCCAATGAGCAGTTCTTC CASSLPRQANEQFF
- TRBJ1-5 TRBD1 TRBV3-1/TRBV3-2 TGTGCCAGCAGCCATTCTCCCCGGGACAGGGGTGGTCAGCCCCAGCATTTT CASSHSPRDRGGQPQHF